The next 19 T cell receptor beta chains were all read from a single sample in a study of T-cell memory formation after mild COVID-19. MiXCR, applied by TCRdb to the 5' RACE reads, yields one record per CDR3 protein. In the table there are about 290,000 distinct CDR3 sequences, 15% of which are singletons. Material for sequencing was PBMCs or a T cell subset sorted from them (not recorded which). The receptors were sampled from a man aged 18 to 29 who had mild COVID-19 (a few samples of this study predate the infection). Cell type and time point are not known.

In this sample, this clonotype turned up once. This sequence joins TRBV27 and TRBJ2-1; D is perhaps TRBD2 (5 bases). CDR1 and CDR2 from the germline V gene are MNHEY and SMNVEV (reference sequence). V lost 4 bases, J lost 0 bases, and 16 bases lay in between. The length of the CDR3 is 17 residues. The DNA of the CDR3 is TGTGCCAGCAGTTCCACACTTACTAGTACCTCCTACAATGAGCAGTTCTTC. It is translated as CASSSTLTSTSYNEQFF.

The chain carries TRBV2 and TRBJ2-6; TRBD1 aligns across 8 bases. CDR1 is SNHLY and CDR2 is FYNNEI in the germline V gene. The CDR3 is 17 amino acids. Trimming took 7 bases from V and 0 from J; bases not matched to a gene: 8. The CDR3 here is CASIRDRPSSGANVLTF. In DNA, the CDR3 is TGTGCCAGCATCCGGGACAGGCCATCCTCTGGGGCCAACGTCCTGACTTTC. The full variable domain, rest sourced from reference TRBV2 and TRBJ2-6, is EPEVTQTPSHQVTQMGQEVILRCVPISNHLYFYWYRQILGQKVEFLVSFYNNEISEKSEIFDDQFSVERPDGSNFTLKIRSTKLEDSAMYFCASIRDRPSSGANVLTFGAGSRLTVL.

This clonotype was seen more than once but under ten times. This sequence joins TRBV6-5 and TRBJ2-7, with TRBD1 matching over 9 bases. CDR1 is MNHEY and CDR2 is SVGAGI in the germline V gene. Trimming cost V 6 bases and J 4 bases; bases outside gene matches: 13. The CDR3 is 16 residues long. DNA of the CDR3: TGTGCCAGCAGCTCGACTGGGACAGGGAGTTGGTACGAGCAGTACTTC. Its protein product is CASSSTGTGSWYEQYF.

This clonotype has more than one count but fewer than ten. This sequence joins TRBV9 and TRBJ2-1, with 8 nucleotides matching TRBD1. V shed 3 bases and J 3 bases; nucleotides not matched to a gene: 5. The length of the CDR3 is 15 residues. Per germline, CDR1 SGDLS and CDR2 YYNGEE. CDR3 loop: CASSDRDRNYNEQFF. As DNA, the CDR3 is TGTGCCAGCAGCGACCGGGACAGGAACTACAATGAGCAGTTCTTC.

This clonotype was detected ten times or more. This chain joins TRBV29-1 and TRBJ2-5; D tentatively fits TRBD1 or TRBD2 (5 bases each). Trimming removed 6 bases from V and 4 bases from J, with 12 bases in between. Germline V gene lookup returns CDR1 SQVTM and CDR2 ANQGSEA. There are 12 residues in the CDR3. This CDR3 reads CSVLGDGETQYF. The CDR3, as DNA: TGCAGCGTGCTAGGGGACGGAGAGACCCAGTACTTC.

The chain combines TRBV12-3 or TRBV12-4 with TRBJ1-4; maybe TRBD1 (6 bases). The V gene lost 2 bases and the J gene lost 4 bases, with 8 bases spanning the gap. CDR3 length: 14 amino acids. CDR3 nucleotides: TGTGCCAGCAGTTTATGGACAGTTAATGAAAAACTGTTTTTT. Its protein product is CASSLWTVNEKLFF.

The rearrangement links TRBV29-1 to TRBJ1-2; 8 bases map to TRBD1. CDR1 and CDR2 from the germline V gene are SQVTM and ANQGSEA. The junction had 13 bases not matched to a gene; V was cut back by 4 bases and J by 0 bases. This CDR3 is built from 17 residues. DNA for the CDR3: TGCAGCGTTGTGGACCGGCAGGGGGCGCAGGCTAACTATGGCTACACCTTC. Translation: CSVVDRQGAQANYGYTF.

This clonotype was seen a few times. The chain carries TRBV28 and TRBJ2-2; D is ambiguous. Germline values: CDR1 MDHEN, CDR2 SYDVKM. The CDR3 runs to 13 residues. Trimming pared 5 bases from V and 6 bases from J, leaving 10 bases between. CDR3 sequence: CASSRRASGELFF. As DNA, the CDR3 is TGTGCCAGCAGTCGCCGGGCTTCCGGGGAGCTGTTTTTT.

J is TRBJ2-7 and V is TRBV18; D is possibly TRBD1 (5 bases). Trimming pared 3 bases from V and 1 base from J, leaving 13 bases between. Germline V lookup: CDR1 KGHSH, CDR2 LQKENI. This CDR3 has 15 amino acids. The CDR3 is CASSPQGPLSYEQYF. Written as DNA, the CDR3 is TGTGCCAGCTCACCTCAGGGCCCCCTTTCCTACGAGCAGTACTTC.

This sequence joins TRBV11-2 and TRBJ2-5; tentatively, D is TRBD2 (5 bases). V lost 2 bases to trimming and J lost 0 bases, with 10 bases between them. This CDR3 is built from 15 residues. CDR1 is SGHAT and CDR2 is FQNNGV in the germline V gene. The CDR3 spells CASSLLTGYQETQYF. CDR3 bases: TGTGCCAGCAGCTTATTGACGGGGTACCAAGAGACCCAGTACTTC.

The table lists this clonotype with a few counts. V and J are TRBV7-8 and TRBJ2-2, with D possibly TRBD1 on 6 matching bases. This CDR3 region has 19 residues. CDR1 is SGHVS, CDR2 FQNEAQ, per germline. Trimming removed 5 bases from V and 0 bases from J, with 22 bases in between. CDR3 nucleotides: TGTGCCAGCAGCGTTAGGGTCCGAGACAGGACTTCGAACACCGGGGAGCTGTTTTTT. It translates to CASSVRVRDRTSNTGELFF. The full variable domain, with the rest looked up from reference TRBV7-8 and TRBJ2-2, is GAGVSQSPRYKVAKRGQDVALRCDPISGHVSLFWYQQALGQGPEFLTYFQNEAQLDKSGLPSDRFFAERPEGSVSTLKIQRTQQEDSAVYLCASSVRVRDRTSNTGELFFGEGSRLTVL.

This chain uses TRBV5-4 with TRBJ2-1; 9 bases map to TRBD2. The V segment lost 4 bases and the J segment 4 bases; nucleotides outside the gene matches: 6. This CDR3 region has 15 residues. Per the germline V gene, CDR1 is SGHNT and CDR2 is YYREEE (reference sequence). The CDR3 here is CASSQSSGRYNEQFF. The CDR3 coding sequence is TGTGCCAGCAGCCAATCGAGCGGGAGGTACAATGAGCAGTTCTTC.

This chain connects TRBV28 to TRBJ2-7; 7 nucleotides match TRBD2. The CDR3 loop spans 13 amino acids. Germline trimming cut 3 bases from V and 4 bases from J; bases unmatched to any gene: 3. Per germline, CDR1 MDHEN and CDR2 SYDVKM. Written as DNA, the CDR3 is TGTGCCAGCAGTTTGAGCGGGAAGTACGAGCAGTACGTC. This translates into CASSLSGKYEQYV.

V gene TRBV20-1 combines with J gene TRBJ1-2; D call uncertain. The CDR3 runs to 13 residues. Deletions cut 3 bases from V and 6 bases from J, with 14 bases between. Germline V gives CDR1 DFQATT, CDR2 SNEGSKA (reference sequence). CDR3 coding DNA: TGCAGTGCTAGGGTCCAGTCCACCGATGGCTACACCTTC. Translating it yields CSARVQSTDGYTF.

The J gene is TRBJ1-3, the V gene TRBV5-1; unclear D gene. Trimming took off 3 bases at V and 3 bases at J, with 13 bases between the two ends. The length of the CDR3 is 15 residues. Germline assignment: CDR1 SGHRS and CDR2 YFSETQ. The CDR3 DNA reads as TGCGCCAGCAGCTACCCGAGGGCAGTTGGAAACACCATATATTTT. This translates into CASSYPRAVGNTIYF.

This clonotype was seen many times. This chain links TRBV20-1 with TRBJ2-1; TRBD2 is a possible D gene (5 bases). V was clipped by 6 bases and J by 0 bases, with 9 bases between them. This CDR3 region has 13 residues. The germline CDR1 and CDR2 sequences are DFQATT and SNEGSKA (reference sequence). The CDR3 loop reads CSATGYSYNEQFF. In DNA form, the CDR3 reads TGCAGTGCCACGGGATACTCCTACAATGAGCAGTTCTTC.

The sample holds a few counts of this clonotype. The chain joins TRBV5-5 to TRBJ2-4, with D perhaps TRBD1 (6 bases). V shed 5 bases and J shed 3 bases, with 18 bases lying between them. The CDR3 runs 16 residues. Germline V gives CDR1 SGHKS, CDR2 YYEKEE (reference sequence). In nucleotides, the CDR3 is TGTGCCAGCAGTATCGAGGGGGATAGAGGCAAAAACATTCAGTACTTC. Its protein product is CASSIEGDRGKNIQYF.

This CDR3 reads CASSHRGAHGYTF. DNA for the CDR3: TGCGCCAGCAGCCACCGGGGGGCGCATGGCTACACCTTC. The genes are TRBV4-1 and TRBJ1-2; D possibly corresponds to TRBD1 (6 bases). V gave up 3 bases and J gave up 6 bases, with 11 bases separating them. CDR3 length: 13 residues. The germline V gene encodes CDR1 MGHRA and CDR2 YSYEKL.

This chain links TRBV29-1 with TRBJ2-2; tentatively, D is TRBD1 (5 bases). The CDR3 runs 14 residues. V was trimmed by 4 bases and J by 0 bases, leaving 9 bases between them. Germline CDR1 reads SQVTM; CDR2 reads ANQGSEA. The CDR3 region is CSVGPGSNTGELFF. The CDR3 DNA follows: TGCAGCGTTGGCCCAGGGTCGAACACCGGGGAGCTGTTTTTT.